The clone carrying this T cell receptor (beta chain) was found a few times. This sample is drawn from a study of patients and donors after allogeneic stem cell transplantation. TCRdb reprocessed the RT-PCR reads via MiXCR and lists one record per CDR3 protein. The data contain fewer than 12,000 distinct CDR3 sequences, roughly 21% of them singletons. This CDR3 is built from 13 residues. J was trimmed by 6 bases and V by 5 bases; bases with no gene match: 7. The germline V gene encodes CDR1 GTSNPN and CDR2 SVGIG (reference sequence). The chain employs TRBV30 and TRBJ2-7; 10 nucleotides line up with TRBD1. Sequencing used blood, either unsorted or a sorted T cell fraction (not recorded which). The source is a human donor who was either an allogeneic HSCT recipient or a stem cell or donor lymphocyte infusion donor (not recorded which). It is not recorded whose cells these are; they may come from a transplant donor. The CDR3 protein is CAWAGTGDPEQYF. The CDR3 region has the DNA TGTGCCTGGGCCGGGACAGGGGATCCCGAGCAGTACTTC.